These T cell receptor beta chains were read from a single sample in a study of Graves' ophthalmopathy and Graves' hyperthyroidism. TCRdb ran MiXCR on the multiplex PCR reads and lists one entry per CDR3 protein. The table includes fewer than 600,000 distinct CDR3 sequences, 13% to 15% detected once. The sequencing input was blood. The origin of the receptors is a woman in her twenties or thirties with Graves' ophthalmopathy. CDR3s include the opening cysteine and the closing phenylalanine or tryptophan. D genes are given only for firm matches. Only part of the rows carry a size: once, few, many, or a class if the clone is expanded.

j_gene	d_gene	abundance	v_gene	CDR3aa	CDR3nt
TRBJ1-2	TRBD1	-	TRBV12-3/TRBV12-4	CASSPLGQGTPF	TGTGCCAGCAGTCCGCTGGGACAGGGTACCCCCTTC
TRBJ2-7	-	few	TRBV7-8	CASSLVRAAAYEQYF	TGTGCCAGCAGCTTAGTGCGGGCCGCAGCCTACGAGCAGTACTTC
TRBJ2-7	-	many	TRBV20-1	CSTGPLSSYEQYF	TGCAGTACAGGGCCTTTAAGCTCCTACGAGCAGTACTTC
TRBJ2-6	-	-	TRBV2	CASSERRIVSGANVLTF	TGTGCCAGCAGTGAAAGGAGAATAGTCTCTGGGGCCAACGTCCTGACTTTC
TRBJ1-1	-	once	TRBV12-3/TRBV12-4	CASSFTYEAFF	TGTGCCAGCAGTTTTACCTATGAAGCTTTCTTT
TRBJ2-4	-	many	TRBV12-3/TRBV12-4	CASSSGRGKYF	TGTGCCAGCAGTTCCGGGCGAGGGAAGTACTTC
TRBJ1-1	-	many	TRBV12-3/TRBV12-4	CASSFKARGTEAFF	TGTGCCAGCAGTTTTAAGGCCAGAGGGACTGAAGCTTTCTTT
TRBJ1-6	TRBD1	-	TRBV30	CARKGASYNSPLHF	TGTGCCCGGAAGGGGGCATCCTATAATTCACCCCTCCACTTT
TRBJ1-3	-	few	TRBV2	CASSVYGTGGNTIYF	TGTGCCAGCAGTGTTTACGGGACCGGAGGAAACACCATATATTTT
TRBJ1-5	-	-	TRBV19	CASSIDVDRNQPQHF	TGTGCCAGTAGTATAGACGTAGACAGGAATCAGCCCCAGCATTTT
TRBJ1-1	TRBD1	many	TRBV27	CASSLAGQGHTEAFF	TGTGCCAGCAGTCTTGCCGGACAGGGTCATACTGAAGCTTTCTTT
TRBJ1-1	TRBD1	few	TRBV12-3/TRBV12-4	CASSLRTGGPNTEAFF	TGTGCCAGCAGTTTGCGGACAGGAGGGCCGAACACTGAAGCTTTCTTT
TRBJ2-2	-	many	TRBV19	CASSTLIGLNTGELFF	TGTGCCAGTAGTACGCTCATCGGCCTGAACACCGGGGAGCTGTTTTTT
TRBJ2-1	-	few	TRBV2	CASSDGGTPRDEQFF	TGTGCCAGCAGTGATGGGGGGACCCCTAGAGATGAGCAGTTCTTC
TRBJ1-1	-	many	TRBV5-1	CASSLLVNTEAFF	TGCGCCAGCAGCTTGCTCGTGAACACTGAAGCTTTCTTT
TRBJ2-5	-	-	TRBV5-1	CASSLALQTGGQETQYF	TGCGCCAGCAGCTTGGCTCTCCAAACCGGGGGCCAAGAGACCCAGTACTTC
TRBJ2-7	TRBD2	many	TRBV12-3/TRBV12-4	CASKSGTSATYEQYF	TGTGCCAGCAAGTCCGGGACTAGCGCAACCTACGAGCAGTACTTC
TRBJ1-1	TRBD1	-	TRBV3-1	CASSPRRDRREAFF	TGTGCCAGCAGCCCTCGCCGGGACAGGCGTGAAGCTTTCTTT
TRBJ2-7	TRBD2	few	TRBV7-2	CASSSRVSGGSEQYF	TGTGCCAGCAGCTCCCGGGTTAGCGGGGGGAGCGAGCAGTACTTC
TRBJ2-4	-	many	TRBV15	CATTSFWETKNIQYF	TGTGCCACCACCTCTTTTTGGGAGACCAAAAACATTCAGTACTTC
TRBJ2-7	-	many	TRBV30	CAWSEHRGGEQYF	TGTGCCTGGAGTGAGCACAGGGGAGGGGAGCAGTACTTC